The 21 T cell receptor beta chains listed next were all sequenced from one sample in a study of blood T cell repertoires in COVID-19. TCRdb's table, derived via immunoSEQ multiplex PCR, lists solely in-frame clones and lacks some. The table has around 60,000 clones, 85% to 90% seen once. Input material: peripheral blood. Receptor source: a man aged 55 to 70 with active COVID-19.

This chain links TRBV20-1 with TRBJ1-1, with unresolved D. V was trimmed by 3 bases and J by 4 bases, leaving 15 bases between them. The CDR3 covers 14 residues. Looked up from germline, CDR1 is DFQATT and CDR2 is SNEGSKA (reference sequence). The DNA for the CDR3 is TGCAGTGCTAGTCTCCCGGGTTTCGGCACTGAAGCTTTCTTT. Translating it yields CSASLPGFGTEAFF.

The chain carries TRBV29-1 and TRBJ2-7; D possibly corresponds to TRBD2 (6 bases). Deletions cut 4 bases from V and 2 bases from J, with 12 bases between. CDR1 is SQVTM, CDR2 ANQGSEA, per germline. CDR3 size: 13 residues. CDR3 amino acids: CSVAGRGTYEQYF. The CDR3, as DNA: TGCAGCGTTGCTGGGCGGGGTACCTACGAGCAGTACTTC.

The chain has TRBV7-2 and TRBJ2-2; D gene ambiguous. CDR1 SGHTA and CDR2 FQGNSA come from the germline V gene. This CDR3 has 14 residues. V shed 1 base and J shed 7 bases, with 10 bases lying between them. This chain's CDR3 is CASSLGPSDGELFF. The CDR3 nucleotides are TGTGCCAGCAGCTTAGGGCCAAGCGACGGGGAGCTGTTTTTT.

The chain couples TRBV10-3 to TRBJ2-2, with 9 bases fitting TRBD1. The CDR3 is 15 amino acids. Germline loops: CDR1 ENHRY, CDR2 SYGVKD. The J segment lost 3 bases and the V segment lost 6 bases, leaving 5 bases of the junction unmatched. CDR3 sequence reads: CAIRDRGGDTGELFF. DNA of the CDR3: TGTGCCATCAGGGACAGGGGTGGGGACACCGGGGAGCTGTTTTTT.

With respect to this clone: At one end the junction does not follow the germline gene, possibly because of a read error. The rearrangement joins TRBV7-2 to TRBJ2-5, with 8 bases lining up with TRBD2. The CDR3 loop spans 11 amino acids. CDR1 SGHTA and CDR2 FQGNSA come from the germline V gene. The CDR3 sequence: CASSPSGSMNF. The CDR3 DNA is TGTGCCAGCAGCCCAAGCGGGAGTATGAACTTC. The complete variable domain, with remaining parts taken from reference TRBV7-2 and TRBJ2-5, reads GAGVSQSPSNKVTEKGKDVELRCDPISGHTALYWYRQSLGQGLEFLIYFQGNSAPDKSGLPSDRFSAERTGGSVSTLTIQRTQQEDSAVYLCASSPSGSMNFGPGTRLLVL.

V gene TRBV20-1 combines with J gene TRBJ2-1; unclear D gene. CDR3 length: 10 residues. The V end lost 7 bases, the J end lost 6 bases, and 7 bases lay between the germline ends. Looked up from germline, CDR1 is DFQATT and CDR2 is SNEGSKA (reference sequence). The CDR3 is CSGSGNEQFF. Here the CDR3 DNA reads TGCAGTGGGTCCGGCAATGAGCAGTTCTTC.

The chain couples TRBV9 to TRBJ2-2; D possibly corresponds to TRBD1 (6 bases). The length of the CDR3 is 15 residues. CDR1 SGDLS and CDR2 YYNGEE come from the germline V gene. Trimming cost V 0 bases and J 0 bases, with 6 bases left between them. The CDR3 nucleotides read TGTGCCAGCAGCGTAGCAGGGGCGAACACCGGGGAGCTGTTTTTT. This sequence encodes CASSVAGANTGELFF.

The chain couples TRBV5-4 to TRBJ1-6; 7 positions agree with TRBD1. The CDR3 sequence is 14 residues long. The germline gives CDR1 SGHNT, CDR2 YYREEE (reference sequence). Trimming cost V 4 bases and J 3 bases; bases outside gene matches: 1. DNA for the CDR3: TGTGCCAGCAGCCGGGACAGCTATAATTCACCCCTCCACTTT. Its translation: CASSRDSYNSPLHF.

The genes are TRBV12-3 or TRBV12-4 and TRBJ2-1, with a possible D match to TRBD2 (5 bases). The V and J ends lost 6 bases and 14 bases respectively, with 17 bases between them. The CDR3 is 12 amino acids. The CDR3 region has the DNA TGTGCCAGCAGACGGACCTCTCTCGGGGAGTTCTTC. Encoded protein: CASRRTSLGEFF.

This clone occurred a few times. The V gene is TRBV6-5, the J gene TRBJ2-1; D not resolved. There are 15 residues in the CDR3. Trimming shortened V by 3 bases and J by 7 bases, and 16 bases separated the two germline ends. Germline V gives CDR1 MNHEY, CDR2 SVGAGI. The CDR3 bases are TGTGCCAGCAGTTATTCTACCCTGGGCCGTAATGAGCAGTTCTTC. Residues: CASSYSTLGRNEQFF.

The rearrangement links TRBV6-6 to TRBJ2-7, with 8 bases that match TRBD2. Trimming took 7 bases from V and 4 from J; bases not matched to a gene: 9. Germline assignment: CDR1 MNHNY and CDR2 SVGAGI (reference sequence). The CDR3 sequence is 14 residues long. This chain's CDR3 is CASTTYTSGYEQYF. CDR3 nucleotide sequence: TGTGCCAGCACCACCTATACTAGCGGATACGAGCAGTACTTC.

In nucleotides, the CDR3 is TGTGCCAGCAGTTTCACAGCAGGTGACACCGGGGAGCTGTTTTTT. This codes for CASSFTAGDTGELFF. The chain links TRBV28 to TRBJ2-2; no clear D gene. Germline loops: CDR1 MDHEN, CDR2 SYDVKM. The V and J ends lost 3 bases and 3 bases respectively, with 11 bases between them. This CDR3 is built from 15 residues. Full variable domain (missing parts from reference TRBV28 and TRBJ2-2): DVKVTQSSRYLVKRTGEKVFLECVQDMDHENMFWYRQDPGLGLRLIYFSYDVKMKEKGDIPEGYSVSREKKERFSLILESASTNQTSMYLCASSFTAGDTGELFFGEGSRLTVL.

This chain connects TRBV7-2 to TRBJ1-2, with D possibly being TRBD1 (5 bases). Germline lookup yields CDR1 SGHTA and CDR2 FQGNSA. The V end was cut by 1 base, the J end by 4 bases, with 10 bases between. The CDR3 spans 14 residues. In nucleotides, the CDR3 is TGTGCCAGCAGCTTAGTCGGGGGAAGCTATGGCTACACCTTC. Translation: CASSLVGGSYGYTF.

The V call is TRBV7-2, the J call TRBJ2-4; 9 bases line up with TRBD1. Germline V gene lookup returns CDR1 SGHTA and CDR2 FQGNSA. V was pared by 2 bases and J by 8 bases, with 7 bases of the junction left unmatched. There are 15 residues in the CDR3. The CDR3 protein is CASSLMDRGVHIQYF. Written as DNA, the CDR3 is TGTGCCAGCAGCTTAATGGACAGGGGAGTTCACATTCAGTACTTC.

The chain combines TRBV5-4 with TRBJ1-1; D may be TRBD1 (6 bases). V lost 0 bases and J 1 base, leaving 7 bases between the germline ends. Germline V gives CDR1 SGHNT, CDR2 YYREEE (reference sequence). The CDR3 has 14 amino acids. CDR3 amino acids: CASSLVGANTEAFF. The CDR3 DNA follows: TGTGCCAGCAGCTTGGTGGGGGCGAACACTGAAGCTTTCTTT.

The chain links TRBV18 to TRBJ2-7; the match to TRBD1 covers 12 bases. CDR3 length: 20 amino acids. J gave up 0 bases and V 4 bases, and 16 bases lay outside the gene matches. Germline lookup yields CDR1 KGHSH and CDR2 LQKENI. In DNA, the CDR3 is TGTGCCAGCTCACTTGGGACAGGGGGCTTAGGTAGCGGGACCTCCTACGAGCAGTACTTC. The encoded protein is CASSLGTGGLGSGTSYEQYF.

The chain has TRBV2 and TRBJ1-4, with a tentative D call TRBD1 (5 bases). The V end lost 6 bases, the J end lost 3 bases, and 11 bases lay between the germline ends. This CDR3 comprises 14 residues. The germline CDR1 and CDR2 sequences are SNHLY and FYNNEI. CDR3 DNA: TGTGCCAGCAGCCAAGGGGTGGCTAATGAAAAACTGTTTTTT. This gives the protein CASSQGVANEKLFF.

This clone was picked up one time. V and J are TRBV7-9 and TRBJ2-3; 13 bases fit TRBD2. The J segment lost 2 bases and the V segment lost 4 bases, leaving 3 bases of the junction unmatched. CDR1 SEHNR and CDR2 FQNEAQ come from the germline V gene (reference sequence). The CDR3 is 16 amino acids. The CDR3 DNA reads as TGTGCCAGCAGCTCGGGACTAGCGGGAAACACAGATACGCAGTATTTT. Protein sequence: CASSSGLAGNTDTQYF.

J is TRBJ1-6 and V is TRBV5-1; unclear D gene. The V gene lost 2 bases and the J gene lost 5 bases, with 8 bases spanning the gap. This CDR3 has 14 residues. CDR1 is SGHRS and CDR2 is YFSETQ in the germline V gene. CDR3 sequence reads: CASSFDTDNSPLHF. Written as DNA, the CDR3 is TGCGCCAGCAGCTTCGACACGGATAATTCACCCCTCCACTTT.

The chain has TRBV6-1 and TRBJ1-3; 9 positions match TRBD1. V trimming: 4 bases; J trimming: 0 bases; junction bases outside the gene matches: 7. This CDR3 contains 17 residues. Germline CDR1 is MNHNS and CDR2 is SASEGT. The CDR3 spells CASSATGGDYSGNTIYF. As DNA, the CDR3 is TGTGCCAGCAGTGCTACAGGGGGCGACTACTCTGGAAACACCATATATTTT.

This rearrangement joins TRBV18 to TRBJ2-7; D is perhaps TRBD2 (7 bases). CDR3 length equals 15 residues. V lost 4 bases to trimming and J lost 2 bases, with 15 bases between them. Germline assignment: CDR1 KGHSH and CDR2 LQKENI. The CDR3 is CASSLAGGLAYEQYF. The DNA for the CDR3 is TGTGCCAGCTCACTAGCCGGGGGGCTTGCCTACGAGCAGTACTTC.